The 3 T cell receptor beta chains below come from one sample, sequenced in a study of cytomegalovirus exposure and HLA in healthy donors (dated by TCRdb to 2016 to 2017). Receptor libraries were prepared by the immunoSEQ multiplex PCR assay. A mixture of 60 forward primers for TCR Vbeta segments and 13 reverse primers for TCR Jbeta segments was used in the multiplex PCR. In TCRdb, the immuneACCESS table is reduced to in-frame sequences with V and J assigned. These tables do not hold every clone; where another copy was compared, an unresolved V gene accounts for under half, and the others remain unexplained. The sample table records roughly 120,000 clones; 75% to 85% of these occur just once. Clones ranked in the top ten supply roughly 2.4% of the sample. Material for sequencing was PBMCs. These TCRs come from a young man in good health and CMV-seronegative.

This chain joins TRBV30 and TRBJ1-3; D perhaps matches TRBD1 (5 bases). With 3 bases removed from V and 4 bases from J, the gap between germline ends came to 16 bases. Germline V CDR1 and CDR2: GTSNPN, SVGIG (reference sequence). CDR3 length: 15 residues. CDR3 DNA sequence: TGTGCCTGGAGAGGGCGGGGCAGGCCGGGAAACACCATATATTTT. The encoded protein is CAWRGRGRPGNTIYF.

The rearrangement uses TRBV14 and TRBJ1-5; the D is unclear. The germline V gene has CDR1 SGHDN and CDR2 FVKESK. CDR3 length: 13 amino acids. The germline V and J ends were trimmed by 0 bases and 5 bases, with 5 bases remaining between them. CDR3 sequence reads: CASSQERDQPQHF. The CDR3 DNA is TGTGCCAGCAGCCAAGAAAGAGATCAGCCCCAGCATTTT.

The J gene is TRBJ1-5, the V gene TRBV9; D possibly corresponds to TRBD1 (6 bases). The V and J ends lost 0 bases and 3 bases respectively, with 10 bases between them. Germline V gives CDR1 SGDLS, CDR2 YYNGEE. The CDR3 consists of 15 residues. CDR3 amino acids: CASSVDGGANQPQHF. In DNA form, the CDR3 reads TGTGCCAGCAGCGTAGATGGGGGGGCCAATCAGCCCCAGCATTTT.